The rows below give T cell receptor beta chains drawn from one sample of a study of blood T cell repertoires in COVID-19. The repertoire was sequenced with immunoSEQ multiplex PCR; TCRdb's copy has only in-frame clones and lacks some. The sample carries 180,000 or so clones, 84% recorded once. The source material was peripheral blood. All receptors derive from a woman in her 70s with COVID-19, enrolled during active disease. Both conserved end residues are part of each CDR3. The D gene is left open where the match is weak. Size tells how often a clone was seen (once, few, many) or the class of an expanded clone, and some rows leave it out.

J: TRBJ2-3
D: TRBD2
size: .
V: TRBV28
DNA: TGTGCCAGCAGCCAGACTAGCGGGGCTTCCACAGATACGCAGTATTTT
CDR3: CASSQTSGASTDTQYF

J: TRBJ1-5
D: .
size: .
V: TRBV19
DNA: TGTGCCAGTAGTATTAGACAGGCCAATCAGCCCCAGCATTTT
CDR3: CASSIRQANQPQHF

J: TRBJ1-2
D: .
size: .
V: TRBV6-5
DNA: TGTGCCAGCAGTTACTCCGCCGGGGTTAACTATGGCTACACCTTC
CDR3: CASSYSAGVNYGYTF

J: TRBJ2-7
D: .
size: .
V: TRBV7-7
DNA: TGTGCTAGCAGCTTCTCCAGCGGCTACGAGCAGTACTTC
CDR3: CASSFSSGYEQYF

J: TRBJ1-1
D: .
size: .
V: TRBV3-1/TRBV3-2
DNA: TGTGCCAGCAGCCAAGACGTTTGGAGGAATGAAGCTTTCTTT
CDR3: CASSQDVWRNEAFF

J: TRBJ1-6
D: TRBD1
size: few
V: TRBV9
DNA: TGTGCCAGCAGCGTAGCTACGGGACAGGGATATTCACCCCTCCACTTT
CDR3: CASSVATGQGYSPLHF

J: TRBJ1-4
D: .
size: .
V: TRBV7-9
DNA: TGTGCCAGCAGCTTTTATTCCCCCGGGAATGAAAAACTGTTTTTT
CDR3: CASSFYSPGNEKLFF

J: TRBJ2-7
D: TRBD2
size: .
V: TRBV5-1
DNA: TGCGCCAGCAGCCCAGCCAGAGCGGGAGTGTACGAGCAGTACTTC
CDR3: CASSPARAGVYEQYF

J: TRBJ2-1
D: .
size: .
V: TRBV6-6
DNA: TGTGCCAGCAGTTACATTTGGGAGAGCGAGCAGTTCTTC
CDR3: CASSYIWESEQFF

J: TRBJ2-2
D: .
size: .
V: TRBV19
DNA: TGTGCCAGCAAGGCAAAGCGGGCAGGGGGCACCGGGGAGCTGTTTTTT
CDR3: CASKAKRAGGTGELFF

J: TRBJ1-2
D: .
size: .
V: TRBV6-1
DNA: TGTGCCAGCAGTGGGGGATCTCTGGGACACAACTATGGCTACACCTTC
CDR3: CASSGGSLGHNYGYTF

J: TRBJ2-7
D: TRBD1
size: .
V: TRBV27
DNA: TGTGCCAGCAGTTCCAGGGGGCTCGGGTACGAGCAGTACTTC
CDR3: CASSSRGLGYEQYF

J: TRBJ2-3
D: TRBD1
size: few
V: TRBV28
DNA: TGTGCCAGCGGGGCGACAGGGAGCACAGATACGCAGTATTTT
CDR3: CASGATGSTDTQYF

J: TRBJ1-1
D: .
size: .
V: TRBV27
DNA: TGTGCCAGCTTTTTTGTCGGGAGAAGGACTGAAGCTTTCTTT
CDR3: CASFFVGRRTEAFF

J: TRBJ2-7
D: .
size: .
V: TRBV24-1
DNA: TGTGCCACCAGTGATTTGTCTTCAGGGTACGAGCAGTACTTC
CDR3: CATSDLSSGYEQYF

J: TRBJ2-5
D: .
size: .
V: TRBV7-2
DNA: TGTGCCAGCAGCTTACGGAGGGGTTTCCAAGAGACCCAGTACTTC
CDR3: CASSLRRGFQETQYF

J: TRBJ2-3
D: .
size: .
V: TRBV5-4
DNA: TGTGCCAGCAGCTTGGTTGGCGTCAGGGGAAAAGGCACAGATACGCAGTATTTT
CDR3: CASSLVGVRGKGTDTQYF

J: TRBJ1-5
D: .
size: .
V: TRBV19
DNA: TGTGCCAGTAGTATAAGGAGTGTGAGGGAGAATCAGCCCCAGCATTTT
CDR3: CASSIRSVRENQPQHF

J: TRBJ2-5
D: TRBD2
size: .
V: TRBV6-5
DNA: TGTGCCAGCAGGGATTGGGGGGGGGAAGAGACCCAGTACTTC
CDR3: CASRDWGGEETQYF

J: TRBJ2-7
D: .
size: .
V: TRBV5-5
DNA: TGTGCCAGCAGCATAGGACTCTACGAGCAGTACTTC
CDR3: CASSIGLYEQYF

J: TRBJ1-2
D: TRBD1
size: .
V: TRBV5-6
DNA: TGTGCCAGCAGCACAGGGGGCTATGGCTACACCTTC
CDR3: CASSTGGYGYTF

J: TRBJ1-4
D: .
size: few
V: TRBV2
DNA: TGTGCCAGCAGGCAGGGCCCAACTAATGAAAAACTGTTTTTT
CDR3: CASRQGPTNEKLFF

J: TRBJ2-6
D: TRBD1
size: .
V: TRBV15
DNA: TGTGCCACCAGCAGAGGGGACAGTTCCTCTGGGGCCAACGTCCTGACTTTC
CDR3: CATSRGDSSSGANVLTF

J: TRBJ1-5
D: .
size: few
V: TRBV2
DNA: TGTGCCAGCAGTGTAGGTAGGGGCTATCAGCCCCAGCATTTT
CDR3: CASSVGRGYQPQHF

J: TRBJ2-1
D: TRBD2
size: .
V: TRBV3-1/TRBV3-2
DNA: TGTGCCAGCAGTCATACTAGCGGGAGAGTAAATGAGCAGTTCTTC
CDR3: CASSHTSGRVNEQFF

J: TRBJ1-2
D: .
size: .
V: TRBV30
DNA: TGTGCCTGGAGTGTTACATTTAACTATGGCTACACCTTC
CDR3: CAWSVTFNYGYTF

J: TRBJ1-5
D: .
size: .
V: TRBV5-5
DNA: TGTGCCAGCAGCTTGGTAGAGGACAGAGATCAGCCCCAGCATTTT
CDR3: CASSLVEDRDQPQHF

J: TRBJ1-2
D: TRBD1
size: .
V: TRBV29-1
DNA: TGCAGCGACGACCGGGACAGGGCCTTC
CDR3: CSDDRDRAF

J: TRBJ1-5
D: .
size: .
V: TRBV3-1/TRBV3-2
DNA: TGTGCCAGCAGCCAAAGGCCCGGACAGAATCAGCCCCAGCATTTT
CDR3: CASSQRPGQNQPQHF

J: TRBJ1-1
D: .
size: .
V: TRBV6-2/TRBV6-3
DNA: TGTGCCAGCAGCCAACGGGTCCAGGGGACTGAAGCTTTCTTT
CDR3: CASSQRVQGTEAFF

J: TRBJ1-6
D: .
size: .
V: TRBV19
DNA: TGTGCCAGTAGTCAGGTTGCACAGAATAATTCACCCCTCCACTTT
CDR3: CASSQVAQNNSPLHF

J: TRBJ2-3
D: TRBD2
size: .
V: TRBV28
DNA: TGTGCCAGCAGTTTATTGACTAGCATCGATACGCAGTATTTT
CDR3: CASSLLTSIDTQYF

J: TRBJ2-7
D: .
size: .
V: TRBV6-5
DNA: TGTGCCAGCAGTTACGGGGCCGTCTCCTACGAGCAGTACTTC
CDR3: CASSYGAVSYEQYF

J: TRBJ1-1
D: .
size: few
V: TRBV2
DNA: TGTGCCAGCACTCAAACAGCGAACACTGAAGCTTTCTTT
CDR3: CASTQTANTEAFF

J: TRBJ1-2
D: .
size: .
V: TRBV19
DNA: TGTGCCAGTAGTATACCCCGTTCTGGGGGGGCGAGGTATGGCTACACCTTC
CDR3: CASSIPRSGGARYGYTF

J: TRBJ1-1
D: .
size: .
V: TRBV6-5
DNA: TGTGCCAGCAGTTACTACGGTGAAGCTTTCTTT
CDR3: CASSYYGEAFF

J: TRBJ2-2
D: .
size: .
V: TRBV10-1
DNA: TGCGCCAGGCTACTCCGGGACGGGGAGCTGTTTTTT
CDR3: CARLLRDGELFF

J: TRBJ2-7
D: .
size: .
V: TRBV2
DNA: TGTGCCAGCATGGGGGGGCCCTACGAGCAGTACTTC
CDR3: CASMGGPYEQYF

J: TRBJ2-3
D: .
size: .
V: TRBV15
DNA: TGTGCCACCAGCAGGACTCTAGACGAGGCAGATACGCAGTATTTT
CDR3: CATSRTLDEADTQYF

J: TRBJ2-2
D: TRBD2
size: once
V: TRBV30
DNA: TGTGCCTGGAGTGTCGGGGGGACCGGGGAGCTGTTTTTT
CDR3: CAWSVGGTGELFF

J: TRBJ1-1
D: .
size: .
V: TRBV6-2/TRBV6-3
DNA: TGTGCCAGCAGTTACTCTACAATGGCAGGCAGCCTTACATTAATGAACACTGAAGCTTTCTTT
CDR3: CASSYSTMAGSLTLMNTEAFF

J: TRBJ2-1
D: .
size: .
V: TRBV28
DNA: TGTGCCAGCAGGCCACCCGCGGGACTCTACAATGAGCAGTTCTTC
CDR3: CASRPPAGLYNEQFF

J: TRBJ1-2
D: .
size: .
V: TRBV28
DNA: TGTGCCAGCACTACAGGGTCTTACTATGGCTACACCTTC
CDR3: CASTTGSYYGYTF

J: TRBJ1-4
D: TRBD1
size: .
V: TRBV28
DNA: TGTGCCAGCAGTATCCCGACAGGGGGGGATGAAAAACTGTTTTTT
CDR3: CASSIPTGGDEKLFF

J: TRBJ1-3
D: .
size: .
V: TRBV19
DNA: TGTGCCAGTAGTATACGTTCCGGGTTTATTGGAAACACCATATATTTT
CDR3: CASSIRSGFIGNTIYF

J: TRBJ2-3
D: TRBD2
size: .
V: TRBV10-3
DNA: TGTGCCACCCGTCGGCCAGCGGGACCAGATACGCAGTATTTT
CDR3: CATRRPAGPDTQYF

J: TRBJ1-1
D: .
size: .
V: TRBV6-5
DNA: TGTGCCAGCAGTTACGGGGGGGGGCCTACTGAAGCTTTCTTT
CDR3: CASSYGGGPTEAFF

J: TRBJ1-5
D: TRBD1
size: .
V: TRBV27
DNA: TGTGCCAGCAGGCCTATTGGCCAGGGGGGAGATCAGCCCCAGCATTTT
CDR3: CASRPIGQGGDQPQHF

J: TRBJ2-3
D: .
size: .
V: TRBV27
DNA: TGTGCCAGCAGTTTACAGGCTAGCACAGATACGCAGTATTTT
CDR3: CASSLQASTDTQYF

J: TRBJ1-5
D: TRBD1
size: few
V: TRBV6-5
DNA: TGTGCCAGTCTCCCCGACAGGGCCAGCAATCAGCCCCAGCATTTT
CDR3: CASLPDRASNQPQHF

J: TRBJ1-1
D: .
size: .
V: TRBV6-1
DNA: TGTGCCAGCAGTGAGGCCGGGACATGCTTCTTT
CDR3: CASSEAGTCFF

J: TRBJ1-1
D: .
size: .
V: TRBV25-1
DNA: TGTGCCAGCAGTGTAATGAACACTGAAGCTTTCTTT
CDR3: CASSVMNTEAFF

J: TRBJ1-5
D: .
size: .
V: TRBV6-6
DNA: TGTGCCAGCAGTTACCGACGGGGGGAGGTCCAGCATTTT
CDR3: CASSYRRGEVQHF

J: TRBJ1-5
D: TRBD1
size: .
V: TRBV9
DNA: TGTGCCAGCAGCCCGGGACAGATCAATCAGCCCCAGCATTTT
CDR3: CASSPGQINQPQHF

J: TRBJ1-5
D: TRBD1
size: once
V: TRBV15
DNA: TGTGCCACCAGCAGAGATGGGACAGGGGTTGGTCAGCCCCAGCATTTT
CDR3: CATSRDGTGVGQPQHF

J: TRBJ2-3
D: TRBD1
size: .
V: TRBV25-1
DNA: TGTGCCAGCAGATGGACAGGGGGCACAGATACGCAGTATTTT
CDR3: CASRWTGGTDTQYF

J: TRBJ1-2
D: TRBD1
size: once
V: TRBV3-1/TRBV3-2
DNA: TGTGCCAGCAGCCAAACCAGGACAGGGGGTGGCTACACCTTC
CDR3: CASSQTRTGGGYTF